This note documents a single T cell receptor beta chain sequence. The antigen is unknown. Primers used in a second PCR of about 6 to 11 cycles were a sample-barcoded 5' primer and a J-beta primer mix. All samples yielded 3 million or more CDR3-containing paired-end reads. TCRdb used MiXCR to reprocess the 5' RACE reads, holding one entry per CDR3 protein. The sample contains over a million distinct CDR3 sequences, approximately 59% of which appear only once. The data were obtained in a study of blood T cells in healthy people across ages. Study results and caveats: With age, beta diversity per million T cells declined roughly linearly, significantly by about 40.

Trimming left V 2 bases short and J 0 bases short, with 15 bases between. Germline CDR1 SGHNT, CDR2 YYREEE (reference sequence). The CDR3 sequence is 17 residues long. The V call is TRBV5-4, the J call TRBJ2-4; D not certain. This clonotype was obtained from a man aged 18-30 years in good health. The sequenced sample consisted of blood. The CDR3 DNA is TGTGCCAGCAGCTTAGGCCCCCCCCGGCTAGCCAAAAACATTCAGTACTTC. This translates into CASSLGPPRLAKNIQYF.